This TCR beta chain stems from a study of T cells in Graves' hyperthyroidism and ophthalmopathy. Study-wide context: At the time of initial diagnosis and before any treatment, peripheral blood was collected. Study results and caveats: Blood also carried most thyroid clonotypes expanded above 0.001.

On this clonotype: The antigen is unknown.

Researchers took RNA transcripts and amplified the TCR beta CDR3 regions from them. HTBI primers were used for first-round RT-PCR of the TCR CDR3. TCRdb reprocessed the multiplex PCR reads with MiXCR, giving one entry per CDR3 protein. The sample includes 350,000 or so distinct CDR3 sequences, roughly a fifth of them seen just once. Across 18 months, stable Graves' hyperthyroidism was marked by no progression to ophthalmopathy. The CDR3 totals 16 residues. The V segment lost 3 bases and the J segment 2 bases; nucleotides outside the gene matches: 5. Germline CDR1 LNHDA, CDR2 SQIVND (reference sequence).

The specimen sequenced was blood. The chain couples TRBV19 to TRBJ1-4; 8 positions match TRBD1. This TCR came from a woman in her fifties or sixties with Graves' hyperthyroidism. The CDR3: CASSILRDRTNEKLFF. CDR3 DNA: TGTGCCAGTAGTATTCTCCGGGACAGGACTAATGAAAAACTGTTTTTT.